Reported below is one T cell receptor beta chain. This specimen belongs to a study of blood T cell repertoires in COVID-19. Germline CDR1 and CDR2: LGHDT and YNNKEL (reference sequence). With V trimmed by 3 bases and J by 7 bases, 7 bases remained unmatched. The CDR3 spans 14 residues. In the source study's methods: Cell counts per sample came from amplifying reference gene primers. TCRdb's table, derived via immunoSEQ multiplex PCR, lists solely in-frame clones and lacks some. D and trimming come from the DNA, and the V and J calls and clone size come from that table. This sample has more than 85,000 clones, with 70% to 90% found just once.

The sequenced sample was peripheral blood. This TCR came from a man between 35 and 55 years old with active or convalescent COVID-19. This rearrangement joins TRBV3-1 (or the pseudogene TRBV3-2) to TRBJ1-2; 8 bases are a match to TRBD1. The CDR3 region is CASSHPDRDSGYTF. The CDR3 DNA is TGTGCCAGCAGCCACCCGGACAGGGACTCTGGCTACACCTTC.